The 20 T cell receptor beta chains given below trace back to one sample, sequenced in a study of blood T cells in healthy people across ages. Sample-barcoded 5' priming and a J-beta primer mix drove a second PCR of roughly 7 to 11 cycles. From the 5' RACE reads, TCRdb called clonotypes with MiXCR, one entry per CDR3 protein. This table has fewer than 900,000 distinct CDR3 sequences, about 42% appearing once. Sequenced sample: blood. The origin of the receptors is a woman between 55 and 75 years old in good health.

This chain connects TRBV4-3 to TRBJ2-7; D uncertain. The DNA end lines up better with TRBJ2-5; the J call may be wrong. The CDR3 has 14 amino acids. CDR1 and CDR2 (germline): LGHNA, YSLEER. The DNA of the CDR3 is TGCGCCAGCAGCCAATCGGTGGGTCAGGAGACCCAGTACTTC. This encodes CASSQSVGQETQYF.

This clonotype occurred a few times. The J gene is TRBJ2-3, the V gene TRBV3-1; D call uncertain. CDR3 length: 15 residues. V lost 0 bases to trimming and J lost 0 bases, with 7 bases between them. Germline CDR1 LGHDT, CDR2 YNNKEL (reference sequence). The CDR3 here is CASSQDVGSTDTQYF. CDR3 sequence (DNA): TGTGCCAGCAGCCAAGATGTAGGAAGCACAGATACGCAGTATTTT.

The chain has TRBV19 and TRBJ1-5; D gene ambiguous. V was shortened by 1 base and J by 0 bases, with 7 bases between the two germline ends. Looked up from germline, CDR1 is LNHDA and CDR2 is SQIVND (reference sequence). The length of the CDR3 is 15 residues. CDR3 in amino acids: CASSIGAYSNQPQHF. The CDR3, as DNA: TGTGCCAGTAGTATAGGGGCATATAGCAATCAGCCCCAGCATTTT.

The chain links TRBV30 to TRBJ2-7; D is uncertain. Looked up from germline, CDR1 is GTSNPN and CDR2 is SVGIG (reference sequence). Trimming took 5 bases from V and 1 from J, leaving 12 bases between them. This CDR3 has 13 residues. CDR3 protein: CAWGTGLSYEQYF. The CDR3 DNA reads as TGTGCCTGGGGTACGGGCCTTTCCTACGAGCAGTACTTC.

This chain connects TRBV5-1 to TRBJ1-2, with D perhaps TRBD1 (5 bases). Germline lookup yields CDR1 SGHRS and CDR2 YFSETQ. Deletions cut 4 bases from V and 0 bases from J, with 13 bases between. The CDR3 extends over 15 amino acids. The CDR3 loop is CASSPGDRSNYGYTF. For the CDR3, the DNA is TGCGCCAGCAGCCCGGGGGACCGTTCTAACTATGGCTACACCTTC.

In this sample, this clonotype turned up many times. The J gene is TRBJ2-7, the V gene TRBV7-9; 9 bases are shared with TRBD2. The CDR3 loop spans 15 amino acids. The trim removed 5 bases at V and 6 bases at J, leaving 11 bases unmatched. Germline CDR1 and CDR2: SEHNR and FQNEAQ (reference sequence). In DNA form, the CDR3 reads TGTGCCAGCAGCCCCCCGACTAGCGGTCTTGGCGAGCAGTACTTC. This translates into CASSPPTSGLGEQYF.

This clonotype was seen a few times. The chain carries TRBV11-2 and TRBJ2-7; 8 positions match TRBD2. The CDR3 is 14 residues long. Germline V lookup: CDR1 SGHAT, CDR2 FQNNGV. The ends lost 5 bases at V and 6 bases at J; junction bases unmatched: 9. Here the CDR3 DNA reads TGTGCCAGCAGCCCGATGACTAGCGTCGGCGAGCAGTACTTC. Encoded protein: CASSPMTSVGEQYF.

This clonotype was seen only a few times. The chain couples TRBV11-2 to TRBJ2-6; D may be TRBD1 (6 bases). Germline CDR1 is SGHAT and CDR2 is FQNNGV. The ends were cut back, 2 bases at V and 4 bases at J, with 15 bases in the middle. The CDR3 sequence is 17 residues long. The CDR3 sequence: CASSLRDTEPGANVLTF. The CDR3 coding sequence is TGTGCCAGCAGCTTACGGGACACGGAACCGGGGGCCAACGTCCTGACTTTC.

This clonotype was detected many times. The V call is TRBV6-2 or TRBV6-3, the J call TRBJ2-6; TRBD1 matches 7 bases. Trimming took 2 bases from V and 3 from J; bases not matched to a gene: 4. This CDR3 is 16 amino acids long. Germline values: CDR1 MNHEY, CDR2 SVGEGT. CDR3 protein: CASSYPRGLGANVLTF. For the CDR3, the DNA is TGTGCCAGCAGTTACCCTAGGGGGCTTGGGGCCAACGTCCTGACTTTC.

The genes are TRBV27 and TRBJ1-2; maybe TRBD1 (5 bases). Trimming removed 2 bases at V and 10 bases at J, with 17 bases between. The CDR3 consists of 14 residues. From germline, CDR1 is MNHEY and CDR2 SMNVEV (reference sequence). In nucleotides, the CDR3 is TGTGCCAGCAGTTTAACGGCAGGGAACAATGACTACACCTTC. It encodes CASSLTAGNNDYTF.

The J gene is TRBJ2-7, the V gene TRBV20-1; D might be TRBD1 (6 bases). This CDR3 is built from 14 residues. Germline V gene sequence: CDR1 DFQATT, CDR2 SNEGSKA (reference sequence). V lost 3 bases and J 0 bases, leaving 12 bases between the germline ends. The CDR3 protein is CSASFDRSSYEQYF. The CDR3 region has the DNA TGCAGTGCTAGCTTTGACAGGAGCTCCTACGAGCAGTACTTC.

At least ten counts were recorded for this clonotype. The V and J genes are TRBV27 and TRBJ2-7; no reliable D call. CDR1 MNHEY and CDR2 SMNVEV come from the germline V gene (reference sequence). This CDR3 spans 14 amino acids. Between the trimmed V and J ends, which lost 5 bases and 3 bases, there was a span of 14 bases. The DNA for the CDR3 is TGTGCCAGCAGTCCAAAGGGTCCAAGCTACGAGCAGTACTTC. Translation gives CASSPKGPSYEQYF.

CDR3 nucleotides: TGTGCCAGCAGTTTATTGATAGCGGGAGGATACAATGAGCAGTTCTTC. Translating it yields CASSLLIAGGYNEQFF. This sequence joins TRBV12-3 or TRBV12-4 and TRBJ2-1; 10 bases agree with TRBD2. This CDR3 spans 16 amino acids. With 2 bases clipped from V and 4 bases from J, the junction kept 5 bases outside the gene matches.

The chain recombines TRBV5-1 with TRBJ1-1; weak D call: TRBD1 (6 bases). Looked up from germline, CDR1 is SGHRS and CDR2 is YFSETQ. V shed 0 bases and J shed 3 bases, with 18 bases lying between them. The CDR3 length is 17 residues. CDR3 residues: CASSLVGRGGEDTEAFF. The CDR3 DNA follows: TGCGCCAGCAGCTTGGTAGGGCGAGGGGGAGAGGACACTGAAGCTTTCTTT.

The rearrangement uses TRBV27 and TRBJ2-1, with D possibly being TRBD2 (5 bases). Per the germline V gene, CDR1 is MNHEY and CDR2 is SMNVEV (reference sequence). Trimming took 3 bases from V and 4 from J, leaving 7 bases between them. The CDR3 extends over 13 amino acids. The CDR3 loop is CASSFAGYNEQFF. CDR3 coding DNA: TGTGCCAGCAGTTTCGCGGGTTACAATGAGCAGTTCTTC.

CDR3 region: CATDGRTYNEQYF. DNA of the CDR3: TGTGCCACCGACGGGAGAACCTACAATGAGCAGTACTTC. This rearrangement joins TRBV6-1 to TRBJ2-1; tentatively, D is TRBD2 (6 bases). TRBJ2-7 matches the DNA end more closely, so the J call is doubtful. Germline V gene sequence: CDR1 MNHNS, CDR2 SASEGT. The length of the CDR3 is 13 residues.

The V gene is TRBV7-2, the J gene TRBJ2-7, with a possible D match to TRBD2 (5 bases). TRBJ2-5 explains the end of the DNA better; the J call may be wrong. From germline, CDR1 is SGHTA and CDR2 FQGNSA. This CDR3 has 17 residues. CDR3: CASSLEGGGVSWETQYF. CDR3 sequence (DNA): TGTGCCAGCAGCTTAGAAGGAGGCGGAGTGAGTTGGGAGACCCAGTACTTC.

The chain carries TRBV6-6 and TRBJ2-3; D ambiguous. The CDR3 has 15 amino acids. Trimming removed 5 bases from V and 2 bases from J, with 14 bases in between. CDR1 and CDR2 from the germline V gene are MNHNY and SVGAGI (reference sequence). DNA for the CDR3: TGTGCCAGCAGTCACGGGCAGGATTACACAGATACGCAGTATTTT. Protein product: CASSHGQDYTDTQYF.

With respect to this clonotype: This may be a read error, as it is one base from a much larger clone. The chain couples TRBV5-5 to TRBJ2-1; D not certain. Per germline, CDR1 SGHKS and CDR2 YYEKEE (reference sequence). The CDR3 totals 14 residues. V was pared by 0 bases and J by 13 bases, with 17 bases between. CDR3 coding DNA: TGTGCCAGCAGCTTGGGCACAGCACAAGAGACCCAGTTCTTC. Protein product: CASSLGTAQETQFF.

As to this clonotype: The junction departs from germline at one end; a sequencing error may be responsible. The V gene is TRBV7-7, the J gene TRBJ2-1, with a weak D call TRBD2 (6 bases). CDR1 is SSHAT and CDR2 is FNYEAQ in the germline V gene (reference sequence). The CDR3 spans 16 residues. Here the CDR3 reads CASRPRSGGRVDEQFF. In nucleotides, the CDR3 is TGTGCTAGCAGACCAAGATCCGGGGGAAGAGTAGATGAGCAGTTCTTC.